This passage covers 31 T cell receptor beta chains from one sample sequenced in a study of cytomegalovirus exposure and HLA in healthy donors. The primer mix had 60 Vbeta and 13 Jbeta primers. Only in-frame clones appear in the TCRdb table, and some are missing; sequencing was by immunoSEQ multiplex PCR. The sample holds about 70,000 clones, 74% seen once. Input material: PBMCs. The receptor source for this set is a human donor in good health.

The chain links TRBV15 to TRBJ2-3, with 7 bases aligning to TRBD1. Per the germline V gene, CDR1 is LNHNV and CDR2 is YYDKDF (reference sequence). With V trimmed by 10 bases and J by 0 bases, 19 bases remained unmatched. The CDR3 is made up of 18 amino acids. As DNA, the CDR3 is TGTGCCAGCCCTCCGGGACAGCCTCCTCCTACTAGCACAGATACGCAGTATTTT. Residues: CASPPGQPPPTSTDTQYF. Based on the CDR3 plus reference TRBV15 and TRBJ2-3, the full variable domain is DAMVIQNPRYQVTQFGKPVTLSCSQTLNHNVMYWYQQKSSQAPKLLFHYYDKDFNNEADTPDNFQSRRPNTSFCFLDIRSPGLGDTAMYLCASPPGQPPPTSTDTQYFGPGTRLTVL.

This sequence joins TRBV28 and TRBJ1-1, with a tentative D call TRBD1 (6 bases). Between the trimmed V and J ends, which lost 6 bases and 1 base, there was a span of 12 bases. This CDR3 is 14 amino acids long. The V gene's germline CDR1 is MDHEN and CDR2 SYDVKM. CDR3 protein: CASSPGASNTEAFF. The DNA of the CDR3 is TGTGCCAGCAGCCCAGGGGCCTCGAACACTGAAGCTTTCTTT.

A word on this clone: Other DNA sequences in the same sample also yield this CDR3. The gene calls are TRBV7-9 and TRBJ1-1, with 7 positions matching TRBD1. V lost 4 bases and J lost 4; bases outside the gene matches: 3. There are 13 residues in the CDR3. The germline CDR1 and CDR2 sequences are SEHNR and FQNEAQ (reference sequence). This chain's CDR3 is CASSSQGGTEAFF. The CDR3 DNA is TGTGCCAGCAGCTCTCAGGGGGGCACTGAAGCTTTCTTT.

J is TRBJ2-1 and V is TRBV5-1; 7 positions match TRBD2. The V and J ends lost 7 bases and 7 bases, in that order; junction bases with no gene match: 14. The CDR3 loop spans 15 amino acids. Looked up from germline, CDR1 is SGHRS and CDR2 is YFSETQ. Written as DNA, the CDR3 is TGCGCCAGCGGTTTAGCGGGCCCCCCTCAGAATGAGCAGTTCTTC. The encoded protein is CASGLAGPPQNEQFF.

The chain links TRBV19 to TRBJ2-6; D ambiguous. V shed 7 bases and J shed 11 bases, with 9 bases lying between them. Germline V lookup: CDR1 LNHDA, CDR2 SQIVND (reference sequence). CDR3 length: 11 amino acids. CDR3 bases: TGTGCCAGTACTCTGGGCGACGTCCTGACTTTC. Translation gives CASTLGDVLTF. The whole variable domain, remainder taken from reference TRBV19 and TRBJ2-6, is DGGITQSPKYLFRKEGQNVTLSCEQNLNHDAMYWYRQDPGQGLRLIYYSQIVNDFQKGDIAEGYSVSREKKESFPLTVTSAQKNPTAFYLCASTLGDVLTFGAGSRLTVL.

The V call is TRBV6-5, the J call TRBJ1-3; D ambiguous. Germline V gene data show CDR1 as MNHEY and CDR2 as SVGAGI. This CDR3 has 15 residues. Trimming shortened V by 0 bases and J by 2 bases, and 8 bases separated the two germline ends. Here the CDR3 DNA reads TGTGCCAGCAGTTACTCACAGATCACTGGAAACACCATATATTTT. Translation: CASSYSQITGNTIYF.

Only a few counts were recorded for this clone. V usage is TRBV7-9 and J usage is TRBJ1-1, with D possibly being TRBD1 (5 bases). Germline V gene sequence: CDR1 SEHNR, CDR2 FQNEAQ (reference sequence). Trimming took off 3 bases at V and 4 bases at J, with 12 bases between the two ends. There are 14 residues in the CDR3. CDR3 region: CASSFGGSGTEAFF. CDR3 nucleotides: TGTGCCAGCAGCTTCGGGGGAAGCGGCACTGAAGCTTTCTTT.

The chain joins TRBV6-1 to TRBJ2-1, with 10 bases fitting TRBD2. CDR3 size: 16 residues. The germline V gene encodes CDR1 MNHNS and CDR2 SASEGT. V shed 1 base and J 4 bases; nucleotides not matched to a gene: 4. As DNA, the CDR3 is TGTGCCAGCAGTGAAGGGACTAGCGGAGCGTACAATGAGCAGTTCTTC. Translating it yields CASSEGTSGAYNEQFF.

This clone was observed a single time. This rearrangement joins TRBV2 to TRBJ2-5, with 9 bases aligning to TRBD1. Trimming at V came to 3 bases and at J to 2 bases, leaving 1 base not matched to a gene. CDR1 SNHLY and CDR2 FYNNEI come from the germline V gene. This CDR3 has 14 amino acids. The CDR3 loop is CASSDGTGQETQYF. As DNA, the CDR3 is TGTGCCAGCAGTGATGGGACAGGGCAAGAGACCCAGTACTTC.

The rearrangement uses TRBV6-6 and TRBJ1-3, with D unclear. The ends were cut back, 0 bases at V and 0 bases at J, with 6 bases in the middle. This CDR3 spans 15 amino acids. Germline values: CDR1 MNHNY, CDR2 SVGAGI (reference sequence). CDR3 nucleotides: TGTGCCAGCAGTTACTCGTCAGGCTCTGGAAACACCATATATTTT. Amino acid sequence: CASSYSSGSGNTIYF.

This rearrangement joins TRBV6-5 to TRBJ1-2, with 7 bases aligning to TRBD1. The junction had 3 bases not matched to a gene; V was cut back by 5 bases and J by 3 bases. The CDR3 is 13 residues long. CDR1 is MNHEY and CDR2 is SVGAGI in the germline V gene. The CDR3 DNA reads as TGTGCCAGCAGTAAGGGACAGCACTATGGCTACACCTTC. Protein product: CASSKGQHYGYTF.

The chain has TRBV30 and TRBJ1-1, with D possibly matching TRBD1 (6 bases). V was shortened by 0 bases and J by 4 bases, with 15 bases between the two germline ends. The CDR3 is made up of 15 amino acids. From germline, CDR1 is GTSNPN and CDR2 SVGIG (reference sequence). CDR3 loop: CAWSVFGGGGTEAFF. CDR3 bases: TGTGCCTGGAGTGTTTTCGGCGGGGGCGGCACTGAAGCTTTCTTT. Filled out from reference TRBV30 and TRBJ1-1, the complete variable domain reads SQTIHQWPATLVQPVGSPLSLECTVEGTSNPNLYWYRQAAGRGLQLLFYSVGIGQISSEVPQNLSASRPQDRQFILSSKKLLLSDSGFYLCAWSVFGGGGTEAFFGQGTRLTVV.

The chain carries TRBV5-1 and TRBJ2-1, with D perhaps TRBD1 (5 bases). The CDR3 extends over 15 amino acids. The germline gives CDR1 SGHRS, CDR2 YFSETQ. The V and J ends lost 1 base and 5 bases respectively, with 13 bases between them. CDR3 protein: CASSLSGAPHNEQFF. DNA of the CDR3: TGCGCCAGCAGCTTGAGTGGGGCGCCACACAATGAGCAGTTCTTC.

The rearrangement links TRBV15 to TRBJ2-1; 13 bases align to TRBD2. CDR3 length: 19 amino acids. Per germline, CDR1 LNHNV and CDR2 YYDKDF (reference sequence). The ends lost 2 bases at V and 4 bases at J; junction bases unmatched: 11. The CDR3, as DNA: TGTGCCACCAGCAGACACTTACTAGCGGGAGGGCCGAAATACAATGAGCAGTTCTTC. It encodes CATSRHLLAGGPKYNEQFF.

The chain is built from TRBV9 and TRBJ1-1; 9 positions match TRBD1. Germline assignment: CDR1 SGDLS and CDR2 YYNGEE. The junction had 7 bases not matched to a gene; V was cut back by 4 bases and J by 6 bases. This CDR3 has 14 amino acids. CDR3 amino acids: CASSSQGASSEAFF. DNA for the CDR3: TGTGCCAGCAGCTCACAGGGGGCGAGCTCTGAAGCTTTCTTT.

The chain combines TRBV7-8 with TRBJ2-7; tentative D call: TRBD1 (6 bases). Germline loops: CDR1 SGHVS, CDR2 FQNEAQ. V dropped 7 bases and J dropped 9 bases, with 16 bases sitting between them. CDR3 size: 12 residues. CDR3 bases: TGTGCCAGCATGTTGACAGGTGGATGGCAGTACTTC. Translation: CASMLTGGWQYF.

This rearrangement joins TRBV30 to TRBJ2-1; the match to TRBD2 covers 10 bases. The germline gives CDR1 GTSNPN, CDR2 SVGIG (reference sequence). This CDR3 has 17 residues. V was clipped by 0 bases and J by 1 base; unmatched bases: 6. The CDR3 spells CAWSVPSSGSSYNEQFF. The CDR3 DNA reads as TGTGCCTGGAGTGTACCTTCTAGCGGGAGTTCCTACAATGAGCAGTTCTTC.

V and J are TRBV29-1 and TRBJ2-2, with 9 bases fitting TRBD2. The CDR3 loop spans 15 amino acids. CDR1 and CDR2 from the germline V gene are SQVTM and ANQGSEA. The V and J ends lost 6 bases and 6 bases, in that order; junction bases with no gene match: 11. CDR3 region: CSVLIPGLAAGELFF. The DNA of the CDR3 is TGCAGCGTCCTGATTCCGGGACTAGCTGCCGGGGAGCTGTTTTTT.

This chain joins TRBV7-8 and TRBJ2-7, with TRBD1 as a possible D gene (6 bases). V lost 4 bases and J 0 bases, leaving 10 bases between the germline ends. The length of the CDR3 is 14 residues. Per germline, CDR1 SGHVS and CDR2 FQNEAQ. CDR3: CASSYDRTSYEQYF. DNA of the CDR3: TGTGCCAGCAGCTACGACAGGACCTCCTACGAGCAGTACTTC.

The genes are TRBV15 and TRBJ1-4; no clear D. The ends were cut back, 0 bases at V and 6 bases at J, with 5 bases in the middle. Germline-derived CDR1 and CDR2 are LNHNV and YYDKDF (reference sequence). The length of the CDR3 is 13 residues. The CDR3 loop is CATSRDSYEKLFF. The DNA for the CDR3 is TGTGCCACCAGCAGAGATAGTTATGAAAAACTGTTTTTT.

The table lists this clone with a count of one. The CDR3 sequence is CASSDQGPHETQYF. The DNA for the CDR3 is TGTGCCAGCAGTGATCAGGGGCCGCATGAGACCCAGTACTTC. V is TRBV2 and J is TRBJ2-5; a possible D gene is TRBD1 (6 bases). The CDR3 covers 14 residues. Looked up from germline, CDR1 is SNHLY and CDR2 is FYNNEI. The germline V and J ends were trimmed by 3 bases and 5 bases, with 13 bases remaining between them.

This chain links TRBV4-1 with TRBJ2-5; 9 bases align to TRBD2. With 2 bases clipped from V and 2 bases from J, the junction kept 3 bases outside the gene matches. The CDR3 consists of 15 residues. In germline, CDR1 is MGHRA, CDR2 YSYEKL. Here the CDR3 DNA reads TGCGCCAGCAGCCAAAAAACTAGCGGGCAAGAGACCCAGTACTTC. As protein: CASSQKTSGQETQYF.

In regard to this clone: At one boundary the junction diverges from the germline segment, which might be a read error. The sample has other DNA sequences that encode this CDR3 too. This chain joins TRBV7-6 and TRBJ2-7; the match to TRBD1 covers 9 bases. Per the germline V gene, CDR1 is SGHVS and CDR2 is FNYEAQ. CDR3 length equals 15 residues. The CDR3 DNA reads TGTGCCAGCAGCTTGGGGGGACAGGGTTTCTACGAGCAGTATTTC. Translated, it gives CASSLGGQGFYEQYF.

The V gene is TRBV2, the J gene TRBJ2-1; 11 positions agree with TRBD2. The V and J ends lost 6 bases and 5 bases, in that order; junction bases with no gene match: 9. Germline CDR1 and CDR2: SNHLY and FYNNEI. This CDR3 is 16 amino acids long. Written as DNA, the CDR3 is TGTGCCAGCAGCCCCCCGGGACTAGCGGACCACAATGAGCAGTTCTTC. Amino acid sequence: CASSPPGLADHNEQFF.

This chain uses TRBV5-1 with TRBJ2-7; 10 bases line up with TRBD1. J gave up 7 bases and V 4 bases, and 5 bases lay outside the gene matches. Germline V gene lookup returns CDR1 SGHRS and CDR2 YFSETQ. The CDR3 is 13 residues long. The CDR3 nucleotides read TGCGCCAGCAGCCGACAGGGGGCGGAAGAGCAGTACTTC. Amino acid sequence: CASSRQGAEEQYF.

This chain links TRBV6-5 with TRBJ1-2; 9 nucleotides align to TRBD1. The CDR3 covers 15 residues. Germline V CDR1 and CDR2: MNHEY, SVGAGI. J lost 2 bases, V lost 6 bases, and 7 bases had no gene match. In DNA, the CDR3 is TGTGCCAGCAGCCCCAGACAGGGGGTGAACTATGGCTACACCTTC. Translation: CASSPRQGVNYGYTF.

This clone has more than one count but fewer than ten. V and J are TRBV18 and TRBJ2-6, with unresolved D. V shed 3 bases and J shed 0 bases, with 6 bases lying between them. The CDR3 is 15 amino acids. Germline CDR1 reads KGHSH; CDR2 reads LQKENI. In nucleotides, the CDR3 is TGTGCCAGCTCACCCCAGATCTCTGGGGCCAACGTCCTGACTTTC. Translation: CASSPQISGANVLTF. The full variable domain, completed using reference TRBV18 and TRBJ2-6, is NAGVMQNPRHLVRRRGQEARLRCSPMKGHSHVYWYRQLPEEGLKFMVYLQKENIIDESGMPKERFSAEFPKEGPSILRIQQVVRGDSAAYFCASSPQISGANVLTFGAGSRLTVL.

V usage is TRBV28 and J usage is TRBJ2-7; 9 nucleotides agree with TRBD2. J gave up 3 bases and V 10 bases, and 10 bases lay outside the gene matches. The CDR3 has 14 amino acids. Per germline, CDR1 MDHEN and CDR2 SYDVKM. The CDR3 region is CATLKGLADYEQYF. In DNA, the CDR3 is TGTGCCACCCTTAAGGGACTAGCAGACTACGAGCAGTACTTC.

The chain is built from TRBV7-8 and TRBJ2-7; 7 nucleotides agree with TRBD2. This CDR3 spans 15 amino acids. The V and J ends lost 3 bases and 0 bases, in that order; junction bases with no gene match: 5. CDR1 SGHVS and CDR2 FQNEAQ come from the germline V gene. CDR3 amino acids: CASSLGTTSSYEQYF. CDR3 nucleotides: TGTGCCAGCAGCTTGGGGACTACGAGCTCCTACGAGCAGTACTTC.

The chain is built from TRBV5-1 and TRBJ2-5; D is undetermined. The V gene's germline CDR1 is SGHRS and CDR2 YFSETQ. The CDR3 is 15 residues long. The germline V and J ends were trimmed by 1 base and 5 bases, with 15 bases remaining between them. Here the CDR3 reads CASSLIPGYGETQYF. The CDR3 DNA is TGCGCCAGCAGCTTGATCCCCGGTTACGGGGAGACCCAGTACTTC.

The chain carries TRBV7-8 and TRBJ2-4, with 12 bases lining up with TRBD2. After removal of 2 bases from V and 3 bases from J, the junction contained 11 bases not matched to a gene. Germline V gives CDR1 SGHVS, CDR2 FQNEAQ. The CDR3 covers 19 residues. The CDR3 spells CASSLYSASGRADKNIQYF. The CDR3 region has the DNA TGTGCCAGCAGCTTATATTCGGCTAGCGGGAGGGCCGACAAAAACATTCAGTACTTC.